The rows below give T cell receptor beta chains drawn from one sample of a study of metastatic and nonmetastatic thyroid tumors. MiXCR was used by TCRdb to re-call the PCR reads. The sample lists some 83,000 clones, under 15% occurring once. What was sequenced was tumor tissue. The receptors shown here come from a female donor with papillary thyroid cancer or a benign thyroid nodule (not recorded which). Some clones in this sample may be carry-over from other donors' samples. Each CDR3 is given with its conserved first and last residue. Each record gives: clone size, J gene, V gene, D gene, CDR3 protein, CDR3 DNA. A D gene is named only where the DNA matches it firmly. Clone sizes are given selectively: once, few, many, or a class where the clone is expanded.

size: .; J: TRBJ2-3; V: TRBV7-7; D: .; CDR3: CASSPMADRTDTQYF; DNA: TGTGCTAGCTCCCCGATGGCGGACCGCACAGATACGCAGTATTTT
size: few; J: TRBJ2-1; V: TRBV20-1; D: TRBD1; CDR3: CSAGQGYNEQFF; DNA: TGCAGTGCGGGACAGGGGTACAATGAGCAGTTCTTC
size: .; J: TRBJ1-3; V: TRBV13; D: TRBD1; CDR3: CASSSVPGQGWSSGNTIYF; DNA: TGTGCCAGCAGCTCAGTACCGGGACAGGGTTGGAGCTCTGGAAATACCATATATTTT
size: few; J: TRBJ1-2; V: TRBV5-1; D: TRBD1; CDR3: CASSLGTANYGYTF; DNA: TGCGCCAGCAGCCTCGGGACAGCGAACTATGGCTACACCTTC
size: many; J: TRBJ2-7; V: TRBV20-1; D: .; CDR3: CSAAPGHKGLYEQYF; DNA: TGCAGTGCTGCACCGGGACACAAAGGGCTCTACGAGCAGTACTTC
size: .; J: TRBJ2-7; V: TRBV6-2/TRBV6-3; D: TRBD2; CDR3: CASSYSFALAVVSPHEQYF; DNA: TGTGCCAGCAGTTACTCGTTTGCACTAGCGGTAGTCTCGCCCCACGAGCAGTACTTC
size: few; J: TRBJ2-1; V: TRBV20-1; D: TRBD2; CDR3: CSARTSVDYNEQFF; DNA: TGCAGTGCTAGGACTAGCGTCGACTACAATGAGCAGTTCTTC
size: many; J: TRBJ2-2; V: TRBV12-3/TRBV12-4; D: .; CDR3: CASSTLVFTGELFF; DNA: TGTGCCAGCAGTACCCTCGTTTTCACCGGGGAGCTGTTTTTT
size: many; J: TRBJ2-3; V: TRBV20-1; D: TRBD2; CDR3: CSAPLAGRSDTQYF; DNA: TGCAGTGCTCCCCTAGCGGGACGGTCAGATACGCAGTATTTT
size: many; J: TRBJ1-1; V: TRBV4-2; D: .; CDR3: CASSQESEGMGAEAFF; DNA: TGTGCCAGCAGCCAAGAAAGCGAGGGGATGGGCGCTGAAGCTTTCTTT
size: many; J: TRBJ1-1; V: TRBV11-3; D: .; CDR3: CASSFTIQTGFKAFF; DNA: TGTGCCAGCAGCTTTACCATTCAAACAGGGTTTAAAGCTTTCTTT
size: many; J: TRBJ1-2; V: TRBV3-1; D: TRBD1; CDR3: CASRTTGGWNYGYTF; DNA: TGTGCCAGCAGAACAACAGGGGGCTGGAACTATGGCTACACCTTC
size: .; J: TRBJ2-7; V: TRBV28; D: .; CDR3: CASRPGRDYEQYF; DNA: TGTGCCAGCAGACCAGGACGGGATTACGAGCAGTACTTC
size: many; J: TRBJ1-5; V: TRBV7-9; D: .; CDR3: CASSLVGGGQPQHF; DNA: TGTGCCAGCAGCCTAGTGGGGGGAGGGCAGCCCCAGCATTTT
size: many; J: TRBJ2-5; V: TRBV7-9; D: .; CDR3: CASSLVAETQYF; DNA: TGTGCCAGCAGCTTAGTGGCGGAGACCCAGTACTTC
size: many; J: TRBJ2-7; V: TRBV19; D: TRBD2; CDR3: CANSASGSTYEQYF; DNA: TGTGCCAACTCGGCTAGCGGGAGTACCTACGAGCAGTACTTC
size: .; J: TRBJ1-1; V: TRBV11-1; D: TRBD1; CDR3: CASSLVGQGAPTEAFF; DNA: TGTGCCAGCAGCTTAGTAGGACAGGGGGCGCCCACTGAAGCTTTCTTT
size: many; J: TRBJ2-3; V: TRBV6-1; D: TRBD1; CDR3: CASSPTGAHTDTQYF; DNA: TGTGCCAGCAGCCCCACAGGGGCCCACACGGATACGCAGTATTTT
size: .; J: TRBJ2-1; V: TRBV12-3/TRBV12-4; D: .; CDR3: CASSITGSVATLSYNEQFF; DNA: TGTGCCAGCAGTATTACAGGTTCGGTAGCGACCCTTAGTTACAATGAGCAGTTCTTC
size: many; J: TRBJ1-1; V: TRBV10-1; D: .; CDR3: CASSRKPGTEAFF; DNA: TGCGCCAGCAGTAGAAAGCCCGGAACTGAAGCTTTCTTT
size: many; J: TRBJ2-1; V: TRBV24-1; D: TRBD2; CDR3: CATSAGTSGRTYNEQFF; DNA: TGTGCCACCAGTGCCGGGACTAGCGGGAGGACCTACAATGAGCAGTTCTTC
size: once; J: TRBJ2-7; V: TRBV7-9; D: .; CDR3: CASRPGVSVAYEQYF; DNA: TGTGCCAGCAGACCCGGGGTTAGCGTGGCCTACGAGCAGTACTTC
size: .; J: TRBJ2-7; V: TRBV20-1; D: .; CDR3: CSVQERSYEQYF; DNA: TGCAGCGTCCAAGAGAGATCCTACGAGCAGTACTTC
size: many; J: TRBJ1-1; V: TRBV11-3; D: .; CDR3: CASSLDYGNTEAFF; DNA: TGTGCCAGCAGCTTAGATTACGGGAACACTGAAGCTTTCTTT
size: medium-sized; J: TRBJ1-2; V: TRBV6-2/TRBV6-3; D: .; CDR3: CASSYSKQGYGYTF; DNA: TGTGCCAGCAGTTACTCGAAGCAGGGGTATGGCTACACCTTC
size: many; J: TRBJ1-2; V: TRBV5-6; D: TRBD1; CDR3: CASSPTGGQGYTF; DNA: TGTGCCAGCAGCCCGACAGGGGGTCAGGGCTACACCTTC
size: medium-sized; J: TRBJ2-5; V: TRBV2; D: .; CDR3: CASSPRRGGETQYF; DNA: TGTGCCAGCAGTCCCCGGAGGGGGGGCGAGACCCAGTACTTC
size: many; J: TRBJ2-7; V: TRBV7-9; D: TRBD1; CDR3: CASSLFAGGNHEQYF; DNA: TGTGCCAGCAGCTTATTTGCAGGGGGCAACCACGAGCAGTACTTC
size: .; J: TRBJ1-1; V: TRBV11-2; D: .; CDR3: CASSSRLNTEAFF; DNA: TGTGCCAGCAGCTCCCGACTTAACACTGAAGCTTTCTTT
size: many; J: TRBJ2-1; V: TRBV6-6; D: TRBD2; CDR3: CASSFGHGGGSYNEQFF; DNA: TGTGCCAGCAGTTTTGGTCACGGGGGGGGGTCCTACAATGAGCAGTTCTTC
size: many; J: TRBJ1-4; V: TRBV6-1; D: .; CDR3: CASSLRRTNEKLFF; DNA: TGTGCCAGCAGTTTACGACGCACTAATGAAAAACTGTTTTTT
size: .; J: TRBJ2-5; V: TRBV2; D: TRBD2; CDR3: CANDLGTSGRALGETQHF; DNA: TGTGCCAACGACCTCGGGACTAGCGGGAGGGCCCTGGGAGAGACCCAGCACTTC
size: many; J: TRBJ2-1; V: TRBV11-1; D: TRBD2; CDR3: CASSFRLAGGGGEQFF; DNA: TGTGCCAGCAGCTTTAGACTAGCGGGAGGTGGAGGAGAGCAGTTCTTC
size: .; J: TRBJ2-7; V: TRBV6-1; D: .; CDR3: CVITPTGGSGEQYF; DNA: TGTGTCATCACCCCGACAGGAGGTTCTGGGGAGCAGTACTTC
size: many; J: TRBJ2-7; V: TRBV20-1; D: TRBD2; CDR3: CSAREREVWGGEQYF; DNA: TGCAGTGCTAGGGAGCGGGAGGTATGGGGAGGAGAGCAGTACTTC